The 13 T cell receptor beta chains below all came from one sample that was sequenced in a study of cytomegalovirus exposure and HLA in healthy donors. PCR primers comprised 60 Vbeta and 13 Jbeta primers. The repertoire was sequenced with immunoSEQ multiplex PCR; TCRdb's copy has only in-frame clones and lacks some. Of approximately 220,000 clones listed, roughly 82% were seen once; the top ten hold 6%. Sequences were obtained from PBMCs. These receptors all stem from a man aged 40-49 years in good health and CMV-seropositive.

This rearrangement joins TRBV6-1 to TRBJ2-3, with D tentatively TRBD1 (7 bases). The germline CDR1 and CDR2 sequences are MNHNS and SASEGT. Trimming took off 2 bases at V and 5 bases at J, with 11 bases between the two ends. The CDR3 is 14 residues long. In nucleotides, the CDR3 is TGTGCCAGCAGTGAACAGGGGGGAGGAGATACGCAGTATTTT. This encodes CASSEQGGGDTQYF.

The chain uses TRBV6-1 and TRBJ1-3; 7 bases align to TRBD1. The CDR3 consists of 15 residues. CDR1 and CDR2 (germline): MNHNS, SASEGT. J gave up 1 base and V 4 bases, and 4 bases lay outside the gene matches. CDR3 residues: CASSGRQGSGNTIYF. The DNA for the CDR3 is TGTGCCAGCAGTGGTCGACAGGGTTCTGGAAACACCATATATTTT.

V usage is TRBV5-1 and J usage is TRBJ2-1; D perhaps matches TRBD1 (5 bases). The CDR3 length is 15 residues. Trimming pared 1 base from V and 5 bases from J, leaving 13 bases between. Germline-derived CDR1 and CDR2 are SGHRS and YFSETQ. The CDR3 protein is CASSLTGRVDNEQFF. The CDR3 nucleotides read TGCGCCAGCAGCTTGACTGGCAGGGTAGACAATGAGCAGTTCTTC.

The rearrangement uses TRBV2 and TRBJ2-1; 12 nucleotides agree with TRBD2. Germline V CDR1 and CDR2: SNHLY, FYNNEI. CDR3 size: 16 residues. V was pared by 3 bases and J by 4 bases, with 4 bases of the junction left unmatched. CDR3 nucleotides: TGTGCCAGCAGTGAGCCCCTAGCGGGAGGGTACAATGAGCAGTTCTTC. Translated, it gives CASSEPLAGGYNEQFF.

This sequence joins TRBV7-3 and TRBJ2-1; D possibly corresponds to TRBD2 (6 bases). The CDR3 extends over 15 amino acids. The V gene's germline CDR1 is SGHTA and CDR2 FQGTGA. Trimming cost V 5 bases and J 6 bases, with 17 bases left between them. DNA for the CDR3: TGTGCCAGCAGCCCCTCGGGGGAAGGGAGCAATGAGCAGTTCTTC. Protein: CASSPSGEGSNEQFF.

The chain joins TRBV6-1 to TRBJ1-1, with a possible D match to TRBD1 (6 bases). The ends were cut back, 7 bases at V and 2 bases at J, with 11 bases in the middle. The length of the CDR3 is 13 residues. The germline CDR1 and CDR2 sequences are MNHNS and SASEGT. The CDR3 sequence is CASTTGFNTEAFF. The CDR3 bases are TGTGCCAGCACCACAGGGTTTAACACTGAAGCTTTCTTT.

The chain combines TRBV5-5 with TRBJ1-1, with 8 bases matching TRBD1. Trimming took 1 base from V and 1 from J; bases not matched to a gene: 6. The germline gives CDR1 SGHKS, CDR2 YYEKEE (reference sequence). The CDR3 contains 16 residues. CDR3 DNA: TGTGCCAGCAGCTTGCCCGGGACAGGAGAGAACACTGAAGCTTTCTTT. It yields the protein CASSLPGTGENTEAFF.

The chain employs TRBV27 and TRBJ2-3; 8 positions match TRBD2. The J segment lost 2 bases and the V segment lost 11 bases, leaving 12 bases of the junction unmatched. The CDR3 is made up of 15 amino acids. Per the germline V gene, CDR1 is MNHEY and CDR2 is SMNVEV (reference sequence). CDR3 nucleotides: TGTGCCTCCTCTGGGGTAGCGGGATTCACAGATACGCAGTATTTT. It translates to CASSGVAGFTDTQYF.

This clone came up once. The chain has TRBV2 and TRBJ2-1; the D is unclear. CDR3 length: 16 residues. The V and J ends lost 1 base and 0 bases respectively, with 10 bases between them. Germline values: CDR1 SNHLY, CDR2 FYNNEI. The CDR3 reads CASSEGGLGSYNEQFF. The CDR3 DNA follows: TGTGCCAGCAGTGAAGGAGGCTTAGGCTCCTACAATGAGCAGTTCTTC.

This clone was picked up one time. The J gene is TRBJ2-5, the V gene TRBV19; D is possibly TRBD1 (6 bases). The length of the CDR3 is 13 residues. CDR1 is LNHDA, CDR2 SQIVND, per germline (reference sequence). The V end lost 10 bases, the J end lost 4 bases, and 16 bases lay between the germline ends. CDR3 bases: TGTGCCACCCGGGCCCTAGGGGGAGAGACCCAGTACTTC. This gives the protein CATRALGGETQYF. The full variable domain, with the rest looked up from reference TRBV19 and TRBJ2-5, is DGGITQSPKYLFRKEGQNVTLSCEQNLNHDAMYWYRQDPGQGLRLIYYSQIVNDFQKGDIAEGYSVSREKKESFPLTVTSAQKNPTAFYLCATRALGGETQYFGPGTRLLVL.

This sequence joins TRBV29-1 and TRBJ2-7; TRBD2 matches at 12 bases. Germline loops: CDR1 SQVTM, CDR2 ANQGSEA. The CDR3 length is 15 residues. V trimming: 5 bases; J trimming: 3 bases; junction bases outside the gene matches: 8. The CDR3 nucleotides read TGCAGCGTTCGGGGGCTAGCGGGAGGGGGCTACGAGCAGTACTTC. Translating gives CSVRGLAGGGYEQYF.

This clone occurred once. The chain joins TRBV2 to TRBJ2-7; 7 nucleotides match TRBD2. CDR1 and CDR2 (germline): SNHLY, FYNNEI. After removal of 6 bases from V and 3 bases from J, the junction contained 2 bases not matched to a gene. The CDR3 contains 12 residues. The CDR3 bases are TGTGCCAGCAGACGGGAGGTCTACGAGCAGTACGTC. Its protein is CASRREVYEQYV.

CDR3 region: CASSLEQAHSNQPQHF. CDR3 bases: TGTGCCAGCAGTTTAGAACAGGCACATAGCAATCAGCCCCAGCATTTT. The rearrangement links TRBV28 to TRBJ1-5; a possible D gene is TRBD1 (5 bases). Trimming cost V 2 bases and J 0 bases, with 11 bases left between them. This CDR3 region has 16 residues. Germline lookup yields CDR1 MDHEN and CDR2 SYDVKM.